This note documents a single T cell receptor (beta chain) sequence. The CDR3 runs 15 residues. Trimming left V 1 base short and J 8 bases short, with 12 bases between. The germline gives CDR1 MGHRA, CDR2 YSYEKL. The data were obtained in a study of shared clonotypes between healthy human individuals. CD45RO-negative, CCR7-positively selected cells formed the naive CD8 fraction, excluding terminally differentiated effector memory CD45RA+ cells. The assay was immunoSEQ multiplex PCR, and TCRdb's table has in-frame clones only and misses some. The sample holds about 2 million clones, less than 95% seen once.

This sequence originates from a man aged 18-30 years in good health. The sample consisted of naive CD8+ T cells sorted from blood. The chain links TRBV4-1 to TRBJ1-6; D might be TRBD1 (6 bases). The CDR3 coding sequence is TGCGCCAGCAGCCAAGTACAGGGTGGTGATTCACCCCTCCACTTT. It is translated as CASSQVQGGDSPLHF.